This is a list of T cell receptor beta chains from one sample in a study of chemoradiotherapy in HPV16-positive cancers. Libraries were prepared by immunoSEQ multiplex PCR; TCRdb keeps only in-frame clonotypes and omits some of them. This sample has roughly 34,000 clones, with roughly nine tenths found just once. This material consisted of blood, taken from a patient who underwent chemoradiotherapy. These TCRs come from a human donor with HPV-associated anogenital cancer. Each CDR3 is given with its conserved first and last residue. The D gene is left open where the match is weak. Clone size is shown for a subset of rows, as once, few, many or a class of expanded clone.

d_call,j_call,cdr3_length,clone_size,v_call,cdr3_nt,cdr3_aa
-,TRBJ1-2,13,few,TRBV28,TGTGCCAGCAGCAGAACAACTAACTATGGCTACACCTTC,CASSRTTNYGYTF
-,TRBJ2-7,13,few,TRBV7-9,TGTGCCAGCAGCTTAGAGGGGGGGCCCGAGCAGTACTTC,CASSLEGGPEQYF
TRBD2,TRBJ2-7,16,once,TRBV4-1,TGCGCCAGCAGCCAACTATGGACTAGCGGGGCCTACGAGCAGTACTTC,CASSQLWTSGAYEQYF
-,TRBJ2-2,13,few,TRBV14,TGTGCCAGCAGCCAAGTAACAGTCGGGGAGCTGTTTTTT,CASSQVTVGELFF
-,TRBJ2-7,14,-,TRBV11-2,TGTGCCAGCAGCTTAACCCTTACCTTCTACGAGCAGTACTTC,CASSLTLTFYEQYF
-,TRBJ1-1,14,-,TRBV5-1,TGCGCCAGCAGCTGGGGGTTTTCGGACACTGAAGCTTTCTTT,CASSWGFSDTEAFF
-,TRBJ2-4,15,-,TRBV4-3,TGCGCCAGCAGCCAAGATCTTGGGAGTTTGGCCATTCAGTACTTC,CASSQDLGSLAIQYF
-,TRBJ1-5,17,-,TRBV4-3,TGCGCCAGCAGCCAAGATCTTGGGGGGTATAGCAATCAGCCCCAGCATTTT,CASSQDLGGYSNQPQHF
TRBD2,TRBJ2-3,16,-,TRBV4-1,TGCGCCAGCAGTGTATCGACTAGCGGGGACCGAGATACGCAGTATTTT,CASSVSTSGDRDTQYF
-,TRBJ1-3,15,-,TRBV5-1,TGCGCCAGCAGCTATGATCAAATCTCTGGAAACACCATATATTTT,CASSYDQISGNTIYF
-,TRBJ2-4,15,-,TRBV5-4,TGTGCCAGCAGCTTGGCGTCTAAGGGCCAAAACATTCAGTACTTC,CASSLASKGQNIQYF
-,TRBJ2-7,13,-,TRBV6-1,TGTGCCAGCAGTGAACCCGGACTCTACGAGCAGTACTTC,CASSEPGLYEQYF
-,TRBJ2-7,12,-,TRBV19,TGTGCCAGTTCGACAGCAACCTACGAGCAGTACTTC,CASSTATYEQYF
TRBD2,TRBJ2-5,15,-,TRBV29-1,TGCAGCGTTGTGGGTAGCGGGGGCCCCCGAGAGACCCAGTACTTC,CSVVGSGGPRETQYF
-,TRBJ2-3,15,-,TRBV18,TGTGCCAGCTCACTCCAACAATCTCCAACAGATACGCAGTATTTT,CASSLQQSPTDTQYF
-,TRBJ1-2,14,-,TRBV19,-,CASSIRAREDGYTF
-,TRBJ2-5,13,-,TRBV29-1,TGCAGCGTTGAATCGGAGGGGGGGGAGACCCAGTACTTC,CSVESEGGETQYF
TRBD1,TRBJ1-2,15,-,TRBV5-1,TGCGCCAGCAGCTTGGGGGGACAGCTGGGGAATGGCTACACCTTC,CASSLGGQLGNGYTF
-,TRBJ1-4,14,-,TRBV7-2,TGTGCCAGCAGCTTAAGAGGGGGGAGGGAAAAACTGTTTTTT,CASSLRGGREKLFF
TRBD1,TRBJ2-3,14,-,TRBV19,TGTGCCAGTAGTACCGGACAGGGCACAGATACGCAGTATTTT,CASSTGQGTDTQYF
-,TRBJ1-2,16,-,TRBV5-6,TGTGCCAGCAGCCGGCGTCATGGGACTCGCTATGGGAGCTACACCTTC,CASSRRHGTRYGSYTF
-,TRBJ2-2,16,-,TRBV7-6,TGTGCCAGCAGCTTATTATCTCGGGGGTACACCGGGGAGCTGTTTTTT,CASSLLSRGYTGELFF
-,TRBJ2-1,12,-,TRBV5-1,TGCGCCAGCAGCTTGGTTTACAATGAGCAGTTCTTC,CASSLVYNEQFF
-,TRBJ1-5,18,-,TRBV7-6,TGTGCCAGCAGCTTAACACAGGGAGGCGCGGGGGACAATCAGCCCCAGCATTTT,CASSLTQGGAGDNQPQHF
TRBD1,TRBJ2-5,15,-,TRBV7-2,TGTGCCAGCAGCTTAGGGGGACAGAAACAAGAGACCCAGTACTTC,CASSLGGQKQETQYF
TRBD1,TRBJ1-2,16,-,TRBV5-1,TGCGCCAGCAGGGGACAGGGGGCGAAAGACAACTATGGCTACACCTTC,CASRGQGAKDNYGYTF
-,TRBJ1-1,12,-,TRBV6-1,TGTGCCAGCGGAGGGGTGCGGACTGAAGCTTTCTTT,CASGGVRTEAFF